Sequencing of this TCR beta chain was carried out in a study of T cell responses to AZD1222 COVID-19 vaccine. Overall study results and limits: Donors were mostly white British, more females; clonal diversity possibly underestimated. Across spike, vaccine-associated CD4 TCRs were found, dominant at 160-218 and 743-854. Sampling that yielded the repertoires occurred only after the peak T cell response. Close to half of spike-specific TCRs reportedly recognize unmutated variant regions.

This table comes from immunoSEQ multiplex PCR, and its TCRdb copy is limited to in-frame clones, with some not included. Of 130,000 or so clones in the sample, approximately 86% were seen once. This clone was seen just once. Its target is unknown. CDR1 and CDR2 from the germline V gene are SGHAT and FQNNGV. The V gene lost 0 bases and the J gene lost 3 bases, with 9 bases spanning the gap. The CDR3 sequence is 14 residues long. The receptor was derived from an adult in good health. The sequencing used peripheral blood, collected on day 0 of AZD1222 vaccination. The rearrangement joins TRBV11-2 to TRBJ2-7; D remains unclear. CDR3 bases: TGTGCCAGCAGCTTAGACGGGTCGCTCTACGAGCAGTACTTC. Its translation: CASSLDGSLYEQYF.